Each of the 18 T cell receptor beta chains below was sequenced from the same sample in a study of T-cell reconstitution after alpha-beta-depleted transplantation in children. During its preparation, the TCRbeta library received unique molecular identifiers. MiXCR, applied by TCRdb to the PCR reads, yields one record per CDR3 protein. The table records 84,000 or so distinct CDR3 sequences, less than 20% of them present only once. Sample: PBMCs, mostly from graft donor cells, taken 180 days after TCRalphabeta/CD19-depleted stem cell transplant. Source of these receptors: a male patient between 2 and 9 years old who had a stem cell transplant for acute lymphoblastic leukemia, so the T cells may come from the graft donor.

Comments on this clonotype: Germline is not matched at one junction end, which may reflect a read error. The chain couples TRBV10-3 to TRBJ1-1; a possible D gene is TRBD1 (5 bases). Germline V gene sequence: CDR1 ENHRY, CDR2 SYGVKD. This CDR3 contains 12 residues. The CDR3 nucleotides read TGTTCCATCAGTGGTGGGGCCACTGAAGCTTTCTTT. This sequence encodes CSISGGATEAFF.

This chain connects TRBV7-2 to TRBJ2-3; 7 nucleotides align to TRBD2. Germline V lookup: CDR1 SGHTA, CDR2 FQGNSA. The V gene end was trimmed by 4 bases and the J gene end by 1 base; junction bases not matched to a gene: 5. The CDR3 has 15 residues. For the CDR3, the DNA is TGTGCCAGCAGCTGGTCCCGGGGGGGCACAGATACGCAGTATTTT. Protein: CASSWSRGGTDTQYF. The whole variable domain, filled in from reference TRBV7-2 and TRBJ2-3, reads GAGVSQSPSNKVTEKGKDVELRCDPISGHTALYWYRQSLGQGLEFLIYFQGNSAPDKSGLPSDRFSAERTGGSVSTLTIQRTQQEDSAVYLCASSWSRGGTDTQYFGPGTRLTVL.

J is TRBJ1-2 and V is TRBV12-3 or TRBV12-4, with D unclear. CDR3 length equals 11 residues. With 6 bases removed from V and 6 bases from J, the gap between germline ends came to 8 bases. CDR3: CASRAQHGYTF. CDR3 DNA sequence: TGTGCCAGCAGGGCCCAGCATGGCTACACCTTC.

This clonotype was detected only a few times. The J gene is TRBJ1-2, the V gene TRBV7-8; D is perhaps TRBD1 (6 bases). CDR1 and CDR2 (germline): SGHVS, FQNEAQ. CDR3 length equals 17 residues. V was cut by 3 bases and J by 2 bases, with 19 bases left in between. CDR3 sequence: CASSLRKEQGSNYGYTF. Here the CDR3 DNA reads TGTGCCAGCAGCTTGCGAAAAGAACAGGGTTCCAACTATGGCTACACCTTC.

This clonotype was seen many times. This rearrangement joins TRBV7-6 to TRBJ2-1; D is unclear. V dropped 0 bases and J dropped 6 bases, with 9 bases sitting between them. Looked up from germline, CDR1 is SGHVS and CDR2 is FNYEAQ. The CDR3 extends over 14 amino acids. The CDR3 DNA sequence: TGTGCCAGCAGCTTAGCGGGGAACGGCAATGAGCAGTTCTTC. This encodes CASSLAGNGNEQFF.

This clonotype was seen more than once but under ten times. The CDR3 reads CASSFAVSDGAYEQYF. CDR3 DNA sequence: TGTGCCAGCAGCTTCGCGGTTAGCGACGGAGCCTACGAGCAGTACTTC. J is TRBJ2-7 and V is TRBV7-8, with D possibly matching TRBD2 (5 bases). Germline lookup yields CDR1 SGHVS and CDR2 FQNEAQ. V was cut by 3 bases and J by 2 bases, with 17 bases left in between. This CDR3 has 16 residues.

A few counts support this clonotype. The chain couples TRBV15 to TRBJ2-7; TRBD1 might be the D (6 bases). Germline V gives CDR1 LNHNV, CDR2 YYDKDF (reference sequence). Between the trimmed V and J ends, which lost 4 bases and 11 bases, there was a span of 18 bases. This CDR3 spans 13 amino acids. For the CDR3, the DNA is TGTGCCACCAGCATCCGGGACACCTTCATGAAGTACTTC. Encoded protein: CATSIRDTFMKYF.

This clonotype came up many times. V usage is TRBV20-1 and J usage is TRBJ1-5, with TRBD1 matching 7 bases. Germline values: CDR1 DFQATT, CDR2 SNEGSKA (reference sequence). CDR3 length: 15 residues. The V segment lost 3 bases and the J segment 9 bases; nucleotides outside the gene matches: 14. CDR3: CSASPPRGEILPQHF. CDR3 bases: TGCAGTGCTAGTCCCCCCAGGGGGGAAATTTTGCCCCAGCATTTT.

This clonotype was found a few times. The chain is built from TRBV20-1 and TRBJ1-4; tentatively, D is TRBD1 (5 bases). Trimming removed 4 bases at V and 6 bases at J, with 15 bases between. The CDR3 extends over 14 amino acids. Germline-derived CDR1 and CDR2 are DFQATT and SNEGSKA (reference sequence). Written as DNA, the CDR3 is TGCAGTGCTAAATCCTGGGACCTTGATGAAAAACTGTTTTTT. It is translated as CSAKSWDLDEKLFF.

This clonotype was detected only a few times. The genes are TRBV5-5 and TRBJ2-1; a possible D gene is TRBD1 (5 bases). The CDR3 loop spans 16 amino acids. Between the trimmed V and J ends, which lost 5 bases and 3 bases, there was a span of 18 bases. Germline V gene data show CDR1 as SGHKS and CDR2 as YYEKEE (reference sequence). The CDR3 bases are TGTGCCAGCAGGCTAAAATCAGGGCCCTACTACAATGAGCAGTTCTTC. It specifies CASRLKSGPYYNEQFF.

The chain employs TRBV19 and TRBJ2-2, with D maybe TRBD2 (5 bases). CDR1 is LNHDA and CDR2 is SQIVND in the germline V gene (reference sequence). This CDR3 is 17 amino acids long. Trimming took 2 bases from V and 0 from J, leaving 13 bases between them. The CDR3 protein is CASSILFRGSNTGELFF. The CDR3 DNA is TGTGCCAGTAGTATACTTTTTCGGGGATCGAACACCGGGGAGCTGTTTTTT.

In the case of this clonotype: Its ends do not fully match the called genes, so a read error is possible. CDR3 protein: CASSSPGRMNTEASF. CDR3 sequence (DNA): TGTGCCAGCAGTTCCCCGGGACGAATGAACACTGAAGCTTCCTTT. The gene calls are TRBV27 and TRBJ1-1; tentatively, D is TRBD1 (5 bases). CDR3 size: 15 residues. Germline values: CDR1 MNHEY, CDR2 SMNVEV (reference sequence).

This clonotype has at least ten counts. The J gene is TRBJ1-3, the V gene TRBV5-1, with a tentative D call TRBD1 (6 bases). Germline V gene sequence: CDR1 SGHRS, CDR2 YFSETQ. Trimming took off 0 bases at V and 1 base at J, with 11 bases between the two ends. The CDR3 runs to 16 residues. CDR3 region: CASSLGGGQSGNTIYF. The CDR3 nucleotides are TGCGCCAGCAGCTTGGGGGGTGGACAGTCTGGAAACACCATATATTTT.

This clonotype was observed a handful of times. The V gene is TRBV11-2, the J gene TRBJ1-2; D is perhaps TRBD1 (5 bases). The CDR3 has 14 amino acids. Germline CDR1 and CDR2: SGHAT and FQNNGV. The ends were cut back, 1 base at V and 3 bases at J, with 9 bases in the middle. The CDR3 bases are TGTGCCAGCAGCTTAGTTGGCAGGGACTATGGCTACACCTTC. Translating gives CASSLVGRDYGYTF.

This clonotype was recorded only once. At one end the junction does not follow the germline gene, possibly because of a read error. This rearrangement joins TRBV5-1 to TRBJ2-1, with 7 positions matching TRBD1. The CDR3 covers 15 residues. Germline V gives CDR1 SGHRS, CDR2 YFSETQ. The CDR3 bases are TGCGCCAGCAGCACGGGACAGTACTCCTACAATGAGCAGCTCTTC. It encodes CASSTGQYSYNEQLF.

The chain is built from TRBV12-5 and TRBJ2-1; D not certain. The CDR3 length is 10 residues. Germline-derived CDR1 and CDR2 are LGHNT and FRNRAP. V was pared by 10 bases and J by 6 bases, with 7 bases between. The CDR3 reads CANDCNEQFF. The CDR3 nucleotides are TGTGCTAATGACTGCAATGAGCAGTTCTTC.

The rearrangement uses TRBV5-1 and TRBJ2-2; weak D call: TRBD1 (6 bases). The V gene lost 4 bases and the J gene lost 3 bases, with 13 bases spanning the gap. The CDR3 runs 15 residues. Germline V gene data show CDR1 as SGHRS and CDR2 as YFSETQ. CDR3 amino acids: CASSPGTSYTGELFF. The CDR3 DNA is TGCGCCAGCAGCCCGGGGACATCCTACACCGGGGAGCTGTTTTTT. Full variable domain (missing parts from reference TRBV5-1 and TRBJ2-2): KAGVTQTPRYLIKTRGQQVTLSCSPISGHRSVSWYQQTPGQGLQFLFEYFSETQRNKGNFPGRFSGRQFSNSRSEMNVSTLELGDSALYLCASSPGTSYTGELFFGEGSRLTVL.

The chain is built from TRBV21-1 and TRBJ1-2; the tabulated D call, TRBD1, remains unverified against the DNA. TRBV21-1 is a pseudogene segment. This CDR3 has 14 amino acids. The CDR3 sequence is CASWGRDQCYGYTF. CDR3 nucleotides: TGTGCCAGCTGGGGGAGAGACCAGTGCTATGGCTACACCTTC.